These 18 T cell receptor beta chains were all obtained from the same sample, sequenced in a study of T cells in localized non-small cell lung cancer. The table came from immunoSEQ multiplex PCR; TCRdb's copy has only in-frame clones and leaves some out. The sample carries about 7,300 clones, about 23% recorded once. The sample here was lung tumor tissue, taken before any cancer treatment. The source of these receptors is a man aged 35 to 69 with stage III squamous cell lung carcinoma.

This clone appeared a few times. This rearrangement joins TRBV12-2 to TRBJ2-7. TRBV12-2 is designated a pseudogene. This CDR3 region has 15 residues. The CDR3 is CATSRLEGRNYEQYF. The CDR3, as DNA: TGTGCCACCTCTCGTCTAGAGGGACGGAACTACGAGCAGTACTTC.

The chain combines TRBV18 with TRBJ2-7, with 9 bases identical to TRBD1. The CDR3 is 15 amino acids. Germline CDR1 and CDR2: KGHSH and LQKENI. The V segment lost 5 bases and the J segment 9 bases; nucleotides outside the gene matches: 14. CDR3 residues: CASSIDSGGQGGQYF. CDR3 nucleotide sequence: TGTGCCAGCTCAATAGACTCCGGGGGACAGGGAGGGCAGTACTTC.

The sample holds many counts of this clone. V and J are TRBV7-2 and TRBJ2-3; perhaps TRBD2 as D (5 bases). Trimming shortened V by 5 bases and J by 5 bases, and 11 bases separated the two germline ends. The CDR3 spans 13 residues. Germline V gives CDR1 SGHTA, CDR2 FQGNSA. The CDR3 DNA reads TGTGCCAGCAGCGGGCAAGGACTAGATACGCAGTATTTT. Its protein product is CASSGQGLDTQYF.

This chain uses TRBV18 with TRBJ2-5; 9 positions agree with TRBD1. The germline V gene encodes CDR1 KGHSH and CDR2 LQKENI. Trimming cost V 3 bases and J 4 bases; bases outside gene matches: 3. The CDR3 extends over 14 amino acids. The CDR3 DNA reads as TGTGCCAGCTCACCCGGGACAGGGTTAGAGACCCAGTACTTC. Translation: CASSPGTGLETQYF.

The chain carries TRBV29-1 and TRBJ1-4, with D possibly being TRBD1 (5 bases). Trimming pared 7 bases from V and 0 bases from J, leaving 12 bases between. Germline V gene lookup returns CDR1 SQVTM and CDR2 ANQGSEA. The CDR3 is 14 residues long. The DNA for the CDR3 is TGCAGCGGCGGAGGGGCTGCAACTAATGAAAAACTGTTTTTT. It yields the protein CSGGGAATNEKLFF.

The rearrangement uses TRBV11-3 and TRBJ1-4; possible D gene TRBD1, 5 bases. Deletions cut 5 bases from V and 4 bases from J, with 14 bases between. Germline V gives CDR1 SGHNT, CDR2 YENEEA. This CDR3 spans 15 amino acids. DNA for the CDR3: TGTGCCAGCAGCCCCCGGGCAGGGATTAATGAAAAACTGTTTTTT. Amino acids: CASSPRAGINEKLFF.

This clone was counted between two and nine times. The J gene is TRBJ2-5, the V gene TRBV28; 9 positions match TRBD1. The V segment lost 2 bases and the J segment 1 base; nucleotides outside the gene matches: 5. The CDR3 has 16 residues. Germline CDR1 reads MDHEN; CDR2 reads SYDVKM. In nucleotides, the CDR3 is TGTGCCAGCAGTTTACTCGGACAGGGGATCCAAGAGACCCAGTACTTC. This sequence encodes CASSLLGQGIQETQYF. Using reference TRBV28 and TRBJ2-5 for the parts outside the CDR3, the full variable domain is DVKVTQSSRYLVKRTGEKVFLECVQDMDHENMFWYRQDPGLGLRLIYFSYDVKMKEKGDIPEGYSVSREKKERFSLILESASTNQTSMYLCASSLLGQGIQETQYFGPGTRLLVL.

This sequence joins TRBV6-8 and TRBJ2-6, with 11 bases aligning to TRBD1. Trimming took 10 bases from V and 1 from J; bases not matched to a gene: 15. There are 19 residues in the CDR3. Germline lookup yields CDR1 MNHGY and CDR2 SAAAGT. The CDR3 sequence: CAITSRPGQGGSGANVLTF. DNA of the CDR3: TGTGCCATCACCTCTCGGCCGGGACAGGGGGGTTCTGGGGCCAACGTCCTGACTTTC.

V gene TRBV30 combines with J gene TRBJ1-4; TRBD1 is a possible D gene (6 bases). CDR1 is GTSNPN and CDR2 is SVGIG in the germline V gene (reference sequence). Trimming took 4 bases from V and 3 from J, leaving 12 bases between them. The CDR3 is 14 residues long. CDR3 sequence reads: CAWKTGLANEKLFF. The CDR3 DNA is TGTGCCTGGAAAACAGGGTTGGCTAATGAAAAACTGTTTTTT.

CDR3 sequence: CASSSTRWDEKLFF. CDR3 nucleotide sequence: TGTGCCAGCAGCTCCACCCGGTGGGATGAAAAACTGTTTTTT. This chain links TRBV11-3 with TRBJ1-4; no reliable D call. Germline loops: CDR1 SGHNT, CDR2 YENEEA. CDR3 length: 14 amino acids. V was pared by 4 bases and J by 6 bases, with 12 bases between.

CDR3 protein: CSVATSEGTQYF. The CDR3 DNA reads TGCAGCGTGGCTACTAGCGAGGGTACGCAGTATTTT. The rearrangement links TRBV29-1 to TRBJ2-3, with TRBD2 matching 7 bases. CDR1 is SQVTM and CDR2 is ANQGSEA in the germline V gene. The V and J ends lost 6 bases and 8 bases, in that order; junction bases with no gene match: 8. The CDR3 is 12 residues long.

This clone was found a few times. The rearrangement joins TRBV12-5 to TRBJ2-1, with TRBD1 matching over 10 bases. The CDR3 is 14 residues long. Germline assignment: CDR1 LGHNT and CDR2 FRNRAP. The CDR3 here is CASTQDRGGNEQFF. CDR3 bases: TGTGCCAGCACCCAGGACAGGGGGGGCAATGAGCAGTTCTTC.

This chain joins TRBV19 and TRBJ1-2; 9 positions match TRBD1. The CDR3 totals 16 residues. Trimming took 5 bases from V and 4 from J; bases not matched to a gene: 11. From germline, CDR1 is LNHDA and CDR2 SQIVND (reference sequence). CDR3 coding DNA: TGTGCCAGTAGTCCGGCCTCCGGGACAGGGCGCTATGGCTACACCTTC. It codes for CASSPASGTGRYGYTF.

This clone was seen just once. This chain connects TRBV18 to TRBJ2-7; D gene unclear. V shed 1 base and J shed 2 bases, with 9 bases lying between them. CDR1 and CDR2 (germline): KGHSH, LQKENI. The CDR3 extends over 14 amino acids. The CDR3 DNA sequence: TGTGCCAGCTCACCACTTCAGGAAGCCTACGAGCAGTACTTC. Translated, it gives CASSPLQEAYEQYF. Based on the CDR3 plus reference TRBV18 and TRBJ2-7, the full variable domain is NAGVMQNPRHLVRRRGQEARLRCSPMKGHSHVYWYRQLPEEGLKFMVYLQKENIIDESGMPKERFSAEFPKEGPSILRIQQVVRGDSAAYFCASSPLQEAYEQYFGPGTRLTVT.

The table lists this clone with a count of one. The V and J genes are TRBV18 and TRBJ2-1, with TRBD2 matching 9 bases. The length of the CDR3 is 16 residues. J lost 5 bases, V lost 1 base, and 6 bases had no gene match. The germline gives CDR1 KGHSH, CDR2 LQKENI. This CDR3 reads CASSPLGLAGNNEQFF. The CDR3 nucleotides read TGTGCCAGCTCACCACTCGGTCTAGCGGGAAACAATGAGCAGTTCTTC.

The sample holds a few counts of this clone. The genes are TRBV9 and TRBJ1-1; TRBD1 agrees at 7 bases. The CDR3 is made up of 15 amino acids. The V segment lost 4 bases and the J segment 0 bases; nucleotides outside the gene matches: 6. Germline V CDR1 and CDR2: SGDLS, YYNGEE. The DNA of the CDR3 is TGTGCCAGCAGCCGTCAGGGACAGATGAACACTGAAGCTTTCTTT. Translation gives CASSRQGQMNTEAFF.

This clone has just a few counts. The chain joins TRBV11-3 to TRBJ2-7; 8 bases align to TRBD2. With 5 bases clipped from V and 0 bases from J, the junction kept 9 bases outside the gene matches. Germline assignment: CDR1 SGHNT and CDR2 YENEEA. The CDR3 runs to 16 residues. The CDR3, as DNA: TGTGCCAGCAGCCTCGAGCGGGGGCTGAGCTCCTACGAGCAGTACTTC. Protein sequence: CASSLERGLSSYEQYF.

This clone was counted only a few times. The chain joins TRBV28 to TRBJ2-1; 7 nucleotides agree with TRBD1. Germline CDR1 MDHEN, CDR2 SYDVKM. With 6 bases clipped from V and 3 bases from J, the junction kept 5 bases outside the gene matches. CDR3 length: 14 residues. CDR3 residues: CASRDRQGYNEQFF. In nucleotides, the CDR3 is TGTGCCAGCAGGGATAGACAGGGCTACAATGAGCAGTTCTTC.